This record covers a single T cell receptor beta chain. The antigen is not known. Investigators isolated RNA and reverse transcribed it into cDNA to act as the sequencing template. Produced via immunoSEQ multiplex PCR; TCRdb's table is partial and in-frame only. The data contain about 210,000 clones, roughly 56% of them singletons. The treatment was: oral pan-JAK inhibitor, 5-10 mg twice daily. The data originate from a study of CD8+ T cells in alopecia areata. Study-wide results and caveats: Tofacitinib significantly reduced both scalp clonality and expanded CD8+ clones among the top 100. Against the mouse data, patients shared TCRs less clearly, possibly for HLA reasons.

Germline V lookup: CDR1 SGDLS, CDR2 YYNGEE. V was pared by 3 bases and J by 3 bases, with 12 bases between. This CDR3 is built from 14 residues. This TCR derives from a human donor with alopecia areata. The material was CD4+ T cells sorted from blood, obtained at week 4, from a patient treated with tofacitinib. The rearrangement uses TRBV9 and TRBJ1-2; D may be TRBD1 (5 bases). This CDR3 reads CASSAQGGDYGYTF. Here the CDR3 DNA reads TGTGCCAGCAGCGCGCAGGGAGGAGACTATGGCTACACCTTC.